The source of this T cell receptor beta chain is a study of T cells in tuberculosis. Across the study: CD1B tetramers identified T cells specific for mycobacterial lipid GMM.

After thawing and overnight rest, PBMC were stained with GMM-loaded CD1B tetramer, viability dye and anti-CD3 for sorting. CD1B tetramers were loaded with Rhodococcus equi-derived C32 glucose monomycolate. Before cryopreservation, the sorted PBMC lost their CD14-expressing monocytes. From each donor, about 100,000 tetramer-negative cells were sorted. Chain pairing is unknown; alpha and beta were sequenced separately. Using immunoSEQ multiplex PCR, the repertoire was profiled, and TCRdb retains in-frame clones only, with some absent. The top ten hold around 1.8% of the sample, which has 85,000 to 100,000 clones, approximately 90% seen once. Sequencing was carried out using CD1b-GMM tetramer-negative cells sorted from PBMCs. This receptor was obtained from an adult woman with latent tuberculosis.

CDR3 sequence (DNA): TGTGCCAGCAGGGGTAGTGGACTAGCCTATGGCTACACCTTC. This sequence encodes CASRGSGLAYGYTF. The gene calls are TRBV5-6 and TRBJ1-2, with D unresolved. In germline, CDR1 is SGHDT, CDR2 YYEEEE. V gave up 5 bases and J gave up 4 bases, with 15 bases separating them. This CDR3 contains 14 residues.